This is a list of T cell receptor beta chains from one sample in a study of OX40 agonist ivuxolimab in advanced cancers. Repertoires were generated with immunoSEQ multiplex PCR, while TCRdb's copy carries only in-frame clones and drops some. The data show roughly 56,000 clones, roughly 85% seen once. This specimen consisted of CD4+ or CD8+ T cells sorted from blood, obtained in a trial of the OX40 agonist ivuxolimab. The receptors were sampled from an adult with an advanced solid tumor such as melanoma, head and neck, liver or kidney cancer. Both conserved end residues are part of each CDR3. D genes are given only for firm matches. Expanded clones get a size class; other rows say once, few or many, or leave the size out.

>TRBJ2-7|TRBD2|TRBV5-1|few
CASSVGGVEQYF
TGCGCCAGCAGCGTCGGGGGGGTTGAGCAGTACTTC
>TRBJ1-2|TRBD1|TRBV10-3|NA
CAISGGGTHSQGGHGYTF
TGTGCCATCAGTGGGGGTGGGACCCACTCCCAGGGGGGCCATGGCTACACCTTC
>TRBJ1-1|NA|TRBV19|NA
CASRPLIDGAEAFF
TGTGCCAGTAGACCGTTAATTGACGGTGCTGAAGCTTTCTTT
>TRBJ2-2|NA|TRBV9|NA
CASSVLSGANTGELFF
TGTGCCAGCAGCGTGCTTAGCGGCGCGAACACCGGGGAGCTGTTTTTT
>TRBJ1-4|NA|TRBV19|NA
CASSVGGYNEKLFF
TGTGCCAGTAGCGTTGGGGGCTACAATGAAAAACTGTTTTTT
>TRBJ2-3|TRBD2|TRBV10-3|NA
CAINLAGGPSDTQYF
TGTGCCATCAATCTAGCGGGGGGGCCTTCAGATACGCAGTATTTT
>TRBJ2-2|NA|TRBV18|NA
CASSTGFNTGELFF
TGTGCCAGCTCAACCGGGTTTAACACCGGGGAGCTGTTTTTT
>TRBJ2-7|TRBD2|TRBV7-8|NA
CASSLASSGGSKSSYEQYF
TGTGCCAGCAGCTTAGCATCTAGCGGGGGAAGCAAGAGCTCCTACGAGCAGTACTTC
>TRBJ2-1|NA|TRBV7-2|NA
CASSLAGLHYNEQFF
TGTGCCAGCAGCTTAGCGGGACTTCACTACAATGAGCAGTTCTTC
>TRBJ2-1|NA|TRBV5-1|NA
CASSPGGNYNEQFF
TGCGCCAGCAGCCCCGGTGGGAACTACAATGAGCAGTTCTTC